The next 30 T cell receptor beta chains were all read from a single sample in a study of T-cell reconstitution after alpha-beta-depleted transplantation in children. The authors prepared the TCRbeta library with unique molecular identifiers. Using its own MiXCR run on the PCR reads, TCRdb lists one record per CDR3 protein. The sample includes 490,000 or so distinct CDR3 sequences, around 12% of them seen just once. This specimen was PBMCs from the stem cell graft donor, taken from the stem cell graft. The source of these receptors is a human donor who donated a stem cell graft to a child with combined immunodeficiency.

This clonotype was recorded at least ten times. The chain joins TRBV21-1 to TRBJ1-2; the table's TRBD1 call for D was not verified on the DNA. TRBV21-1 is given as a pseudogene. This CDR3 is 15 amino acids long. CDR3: CASNRSQGAFYGYTF. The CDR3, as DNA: TGTGCCAGCAATCGGTCACAGGGGGCTTTTTATGGCTACACCTTC.

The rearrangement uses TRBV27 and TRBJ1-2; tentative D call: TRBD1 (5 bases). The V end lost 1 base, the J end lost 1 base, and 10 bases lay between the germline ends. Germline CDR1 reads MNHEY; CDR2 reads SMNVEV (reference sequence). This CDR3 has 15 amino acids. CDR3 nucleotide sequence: TGTGCCAGCAGTTTATTGGCCGGGGGTAACTATGGCTACACCTTC. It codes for CASSLLAGGNYGYTF.

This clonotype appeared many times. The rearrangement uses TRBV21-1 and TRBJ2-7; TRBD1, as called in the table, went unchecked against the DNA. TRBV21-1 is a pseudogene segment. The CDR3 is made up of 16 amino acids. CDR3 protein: CARGDRAYLLSYEQYF. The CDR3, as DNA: TGTGCCAGGGGGGACAGGGCCTACCTACTATCCTACGAGCAGTACTTC.

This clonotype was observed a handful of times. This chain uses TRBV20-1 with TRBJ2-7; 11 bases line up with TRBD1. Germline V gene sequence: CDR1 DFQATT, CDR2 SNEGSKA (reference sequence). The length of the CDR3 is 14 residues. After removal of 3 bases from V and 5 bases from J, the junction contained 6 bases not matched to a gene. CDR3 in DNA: TGCAGTGCTAGCCGGACAGGGGGCTACGACGAGCAGTACTTC. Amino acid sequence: CSASRTGGYDEQYF.

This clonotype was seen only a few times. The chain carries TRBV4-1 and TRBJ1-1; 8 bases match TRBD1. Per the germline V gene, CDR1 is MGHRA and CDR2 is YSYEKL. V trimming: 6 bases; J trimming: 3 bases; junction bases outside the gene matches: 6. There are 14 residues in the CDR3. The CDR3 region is CASRPGTGDTEAFF. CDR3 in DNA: TGCGCCAGCAGGCCCGGGACAGGTGACACTGAAGCTTTCTTT.

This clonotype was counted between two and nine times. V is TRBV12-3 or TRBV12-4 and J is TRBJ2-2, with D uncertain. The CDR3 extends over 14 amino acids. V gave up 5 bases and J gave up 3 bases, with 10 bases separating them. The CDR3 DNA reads TGTGCCAGCAGTCCGTCCCGGGACACCGGGGAGCTGTTTTTT. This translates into CASSPSRDTGELFF.

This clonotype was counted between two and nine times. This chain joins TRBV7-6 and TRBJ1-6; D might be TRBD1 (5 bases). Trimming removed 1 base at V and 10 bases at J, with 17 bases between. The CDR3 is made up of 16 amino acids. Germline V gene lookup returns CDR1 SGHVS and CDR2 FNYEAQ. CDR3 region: CASSLGVGQGGSPLHF. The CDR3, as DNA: TGTGCCAGCAGCTTAGGAGTGGGGCAGGGAGGCTCACCCCTCCACTTT.

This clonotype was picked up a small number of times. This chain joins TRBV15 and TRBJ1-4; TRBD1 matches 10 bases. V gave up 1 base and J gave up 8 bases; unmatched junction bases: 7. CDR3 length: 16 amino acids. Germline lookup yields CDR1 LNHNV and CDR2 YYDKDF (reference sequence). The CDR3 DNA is TGTGCCACCAGCAGAGGTATCGGGACAGGGGAGGAAAAACTGTTTTTT. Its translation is CATSRGIGTGEEKLFF.

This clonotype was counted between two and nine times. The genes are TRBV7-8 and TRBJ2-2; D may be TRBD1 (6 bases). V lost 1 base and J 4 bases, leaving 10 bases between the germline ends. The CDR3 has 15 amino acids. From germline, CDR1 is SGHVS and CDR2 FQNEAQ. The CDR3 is CASSLGQEVTGELFF. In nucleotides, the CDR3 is TGTGCCAGCAGCTTAGGACAGGAGGTCACCGGGGAGCTGTTTTTT.

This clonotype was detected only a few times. This CDR3 is CASPIQETQYF. In nucleotides, the CDR3 is TGTGCCAGCCCGATTCAAGAGACCCAGTACTTC. V and J are TRBV18 and TRBJ2-5; no clear D gene. The CDR3 extends over 11 amino acids. Germline CDR1 and CDR2: KGHSH and LQKENI. V dropped 8 bases and J dropped 2 bases, with 6 bases sitting between them.

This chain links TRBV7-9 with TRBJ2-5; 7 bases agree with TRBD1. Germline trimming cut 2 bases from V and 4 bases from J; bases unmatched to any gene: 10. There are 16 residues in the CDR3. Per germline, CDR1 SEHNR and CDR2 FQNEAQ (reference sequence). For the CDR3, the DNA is TGTGCCAGCAGCTTAAAGGGGGCGTTTGGTCGAGAGACCCAGTACTTC. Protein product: CASSLKGAFGRETQYF.

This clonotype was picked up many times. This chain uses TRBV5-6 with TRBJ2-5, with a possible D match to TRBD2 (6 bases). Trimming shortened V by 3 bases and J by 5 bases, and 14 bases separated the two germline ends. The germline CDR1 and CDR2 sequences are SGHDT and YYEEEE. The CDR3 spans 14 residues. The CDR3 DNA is TGTGCCAGCAGCTCGGGAGTTCAGAGGGAGACCCAGTACTTC. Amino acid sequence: CASSSGVQRETQYF.

DNA for the CDR3: TGTGCCAGCAGTTATAAACAGGGGGCGCCCACTGAAGCTTTCTTT. Encoded protein: CASSYKQGAPTEAFF. This chain connects TRBV7-2 to TRBJ1-1, with 9 bases identical to TRBD1. V lost 6 bases to trimming and J lost 4 bases; unmatched junction nucleotides: 9. Germline assignment: CDR1 SGHTA and CDR2 FQGNSA. The CDR3 has 15 amino acids.

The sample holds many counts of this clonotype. In DNA, the CDR3 is TGTGCCTGGAGCGCGGGGACTTATAAGCAGTACTTC. It codes for CAWSAGTYKQYF. The chain uses TRBV30 and TRBJ2-7, with D possibly TRBD2 on 6 matching bases. V gave up 3 bases and J gave up 8 bases, with 14 bases separating them. Germline assignment: CDR1 GTSNPN and CDR2 SVGIG (reference sequence). This CDR3 is 12 amino acids long. Together with reference TRBV30 and TRBJ2-7, the CDR3 gives the full variable domain: SQTIHQWPATLVQPVGSPLSLECTVEGTSNPNLYWYRQAAGRGLQLLFYSVGIGQISSEVPQNLSASRPQDRQFILSSKKLLLSDSGFYLCAWSAGTYKQYFGPGTRLTVT.

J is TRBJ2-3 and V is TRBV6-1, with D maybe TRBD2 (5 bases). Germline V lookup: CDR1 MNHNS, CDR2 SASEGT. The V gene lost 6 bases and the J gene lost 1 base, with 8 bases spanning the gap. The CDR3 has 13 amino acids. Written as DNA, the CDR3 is TGTGCCAGCAGCGGGATTGGCACAGATACGCAGTATTTT. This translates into CASSGIGTDTQYF.

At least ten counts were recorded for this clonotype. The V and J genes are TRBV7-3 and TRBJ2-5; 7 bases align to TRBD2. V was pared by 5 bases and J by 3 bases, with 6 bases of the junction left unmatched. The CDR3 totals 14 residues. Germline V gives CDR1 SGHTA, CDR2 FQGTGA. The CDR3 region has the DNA TGTGCCAGCAGCCCTGGTCGGGGGGAAGAGACCCAGTACTTC. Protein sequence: CASSPGRGEETQYF.

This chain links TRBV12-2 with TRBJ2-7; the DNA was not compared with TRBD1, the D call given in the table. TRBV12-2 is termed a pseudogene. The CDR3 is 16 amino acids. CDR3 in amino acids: CASRFARDRDGNEQYF. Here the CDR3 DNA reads TGTGCAAGTCGCTTTGCCCGGGACAGGGACGGCAACGAGCAGTACTTC.

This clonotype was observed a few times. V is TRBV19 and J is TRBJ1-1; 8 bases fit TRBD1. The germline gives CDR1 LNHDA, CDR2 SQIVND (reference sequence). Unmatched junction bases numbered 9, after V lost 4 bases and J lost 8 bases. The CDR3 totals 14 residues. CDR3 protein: CASSTILGQEEAFF. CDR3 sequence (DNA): TGTGCCAGTAGTACAATCTTGGGACAGGAGGAAGCTTTCTTT. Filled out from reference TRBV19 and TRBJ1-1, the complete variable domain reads DGGITQSPKYLFRKEGQNVTLSCEQNLNHDAMYWYRQDPGQGLRLIYYSQIVNDFQKGDIAEGYSVSREKKESFPLTVTSAQKNPTAFYLCASSTILGQEEAFFGQGTRLTVV.

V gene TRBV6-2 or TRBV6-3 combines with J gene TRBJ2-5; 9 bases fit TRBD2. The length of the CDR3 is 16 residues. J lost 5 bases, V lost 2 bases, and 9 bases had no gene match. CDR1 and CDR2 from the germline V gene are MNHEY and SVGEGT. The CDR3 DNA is TGTGCCAGCAGTTACCCTTCGACTAGCGGCGAGGAGACCCAGTACTTC. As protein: CASSYPSTSGEETQYF.

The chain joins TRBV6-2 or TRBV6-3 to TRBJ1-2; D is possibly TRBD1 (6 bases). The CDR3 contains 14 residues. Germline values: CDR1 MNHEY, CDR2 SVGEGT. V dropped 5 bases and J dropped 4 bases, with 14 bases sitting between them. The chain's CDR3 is CASSDPGQIYGYTF. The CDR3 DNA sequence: TGTGCCAGCAGTGACCCCGGACAGATCTATGGCTACACCTTC.

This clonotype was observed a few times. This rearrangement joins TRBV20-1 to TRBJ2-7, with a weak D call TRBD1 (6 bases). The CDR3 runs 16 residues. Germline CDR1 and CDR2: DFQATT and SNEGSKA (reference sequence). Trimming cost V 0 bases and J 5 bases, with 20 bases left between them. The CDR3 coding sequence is TGCAGTGCTAGAGATTTTATGGGACACCATCGGAACGAGCAGTACTTC. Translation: CSARDFMGHHRNEQYF.

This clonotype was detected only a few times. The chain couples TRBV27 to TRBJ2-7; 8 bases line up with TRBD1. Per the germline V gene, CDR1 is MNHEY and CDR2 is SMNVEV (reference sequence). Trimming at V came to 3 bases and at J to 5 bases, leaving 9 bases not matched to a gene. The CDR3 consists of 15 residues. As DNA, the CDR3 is TGTGCCAGCAGTTTTGCCAGGACAGGGAATCACGAGCAGTACTTC. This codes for CASSFARTGNHEQYF.

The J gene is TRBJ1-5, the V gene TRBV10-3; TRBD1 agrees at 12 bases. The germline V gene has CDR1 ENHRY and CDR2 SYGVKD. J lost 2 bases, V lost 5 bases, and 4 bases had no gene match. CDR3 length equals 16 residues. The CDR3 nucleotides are TGTGCCATCAGTCGGGACAGGGGGCAGGGCAATCAGCCCCAGCATTTT. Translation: CAISRDRGQGNQPQHF.

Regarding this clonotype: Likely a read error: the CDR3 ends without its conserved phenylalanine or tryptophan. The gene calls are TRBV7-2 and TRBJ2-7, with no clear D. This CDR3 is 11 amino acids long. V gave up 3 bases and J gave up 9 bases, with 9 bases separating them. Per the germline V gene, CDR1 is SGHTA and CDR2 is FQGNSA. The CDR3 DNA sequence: TGTGCCAGCAGCTTTTTAGAGCGGCAGTACTCC. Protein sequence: CASSFLERQYS.

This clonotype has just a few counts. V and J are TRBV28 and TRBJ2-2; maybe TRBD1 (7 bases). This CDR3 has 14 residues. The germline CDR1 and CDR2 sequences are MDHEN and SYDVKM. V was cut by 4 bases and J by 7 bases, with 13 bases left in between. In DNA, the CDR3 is TGTGCCAGCAGTTGGGGAGGACAGGTCGGGGAGCTGTTTTTT. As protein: CASSWGGQVGELFF.

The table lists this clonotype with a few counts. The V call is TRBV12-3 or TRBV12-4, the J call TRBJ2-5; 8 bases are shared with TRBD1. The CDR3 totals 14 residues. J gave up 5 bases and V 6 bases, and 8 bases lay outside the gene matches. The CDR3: CASSTGGNGETQYF. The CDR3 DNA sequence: TGTGCCAGCAGCACAGGGGGAAACGGTGAGACCCAGTACTTC.

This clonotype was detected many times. CDR3 sequence: CASSLGGFSSYEQYF. CDR3 DNA: TGCGCCAGCAGCTTGGGAGGTTTCTCCTCCTACGAGCAGTACTTC. The rearrangement uses TRBV5-1 and TRBJ2-7; no clear D gene. The CDR3 has 15 residues. Trimming removed 0 bases from V and 0 bases from J, with 10 bases in between. Germline assignment: CDR1 SGHRS and CDR2 YFSETQ.

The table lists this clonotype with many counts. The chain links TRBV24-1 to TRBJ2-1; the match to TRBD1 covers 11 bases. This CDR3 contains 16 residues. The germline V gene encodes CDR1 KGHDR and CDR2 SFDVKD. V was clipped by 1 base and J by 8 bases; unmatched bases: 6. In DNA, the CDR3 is TGTGCCACCAGTGATTTTGGACAGGGGGCAAGGGATGAGCAGTTCTTC. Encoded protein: CATSDFGQGARDEQFF.

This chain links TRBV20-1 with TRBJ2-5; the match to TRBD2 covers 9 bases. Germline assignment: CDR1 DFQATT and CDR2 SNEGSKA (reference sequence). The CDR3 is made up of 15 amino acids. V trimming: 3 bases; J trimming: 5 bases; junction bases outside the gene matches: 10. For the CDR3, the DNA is TGCAGTGCTAGGCGGGGCGGGGGGGCCCAGGAGACCCAGTACTTC. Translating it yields CSARRGGGAQETQYF.

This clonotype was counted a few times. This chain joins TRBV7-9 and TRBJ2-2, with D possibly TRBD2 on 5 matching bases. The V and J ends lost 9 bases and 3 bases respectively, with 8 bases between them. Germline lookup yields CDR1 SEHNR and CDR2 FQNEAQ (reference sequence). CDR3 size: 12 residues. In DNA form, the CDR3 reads TGTGCCAGGGCCGGGGACACCGGGGAGCTGTTTTTT. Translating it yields CARAGDTGELFF.